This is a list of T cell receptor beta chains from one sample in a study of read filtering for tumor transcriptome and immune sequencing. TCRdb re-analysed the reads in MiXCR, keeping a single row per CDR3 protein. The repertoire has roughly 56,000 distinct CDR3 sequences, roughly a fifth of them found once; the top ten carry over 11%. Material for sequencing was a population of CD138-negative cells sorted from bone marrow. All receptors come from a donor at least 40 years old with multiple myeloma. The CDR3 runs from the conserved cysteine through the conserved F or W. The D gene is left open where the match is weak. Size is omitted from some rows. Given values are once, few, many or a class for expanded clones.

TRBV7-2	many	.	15	CASSLGSANTGELFF
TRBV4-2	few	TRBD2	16	CASSQERGLTYNEQFF
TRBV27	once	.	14	CASSSEGFSYEQYF
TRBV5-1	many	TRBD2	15	CASSDRAGVTDTQYF
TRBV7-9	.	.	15	CASSLAGRAKNIQYF
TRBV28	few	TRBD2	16	CASSPSGGELYNEQFF
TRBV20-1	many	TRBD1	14	CSARRQGLNTEAFF
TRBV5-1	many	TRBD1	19	CASRPYSGTGGRDTGELFF
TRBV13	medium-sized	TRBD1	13	CASLLTGVNEQFF
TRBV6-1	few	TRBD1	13	CASSKETGVEQYF
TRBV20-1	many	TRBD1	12	CSAHVPTGAQFF
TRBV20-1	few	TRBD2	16	CSAPWIAGDTAGELFF
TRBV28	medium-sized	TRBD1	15	CASSLGTGVYNEQFF
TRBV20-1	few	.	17	CSARDPNTGLMNTEAFF
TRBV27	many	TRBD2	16	CASSIPGRGTYNEQFF
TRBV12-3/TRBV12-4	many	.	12	CASSFGGIGYTF
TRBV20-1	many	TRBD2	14	CSATTSGRANEQYF
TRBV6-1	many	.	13	CASSVEGTGELFF
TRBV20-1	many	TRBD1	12	CSAGQGSQPQHF
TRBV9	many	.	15	CASSVEAGPDTEAFF
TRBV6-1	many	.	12	CASGPAVLTIYF
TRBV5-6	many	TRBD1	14	CASSDGQGTHEQYF
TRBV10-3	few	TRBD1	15	CAIRPSGTGLVEQYF
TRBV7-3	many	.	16	CASSLIPSADTGELFF
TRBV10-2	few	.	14	CASIGLLGTDTQYF
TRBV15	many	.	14	CATSRDPGKDTQYF
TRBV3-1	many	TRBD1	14	CASSQEGTGGEQYF
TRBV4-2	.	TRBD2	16	CASSQESGEVTDTQYF
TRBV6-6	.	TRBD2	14	CASSYLREAGELFF
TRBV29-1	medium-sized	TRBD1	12	CSASRTGNEQFF
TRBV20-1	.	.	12	CSALGQQETQYF
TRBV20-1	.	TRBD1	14	CSASTGSGANVLTF
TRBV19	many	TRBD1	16	CASSIPTGGIYNEQFF
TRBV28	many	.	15	CASSLTGSGANVLTF
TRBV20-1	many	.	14	CSAPSQGFNTEAFF
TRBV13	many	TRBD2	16	CASRPPDGGAADTQYF
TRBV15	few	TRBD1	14	CATSRTGDTGELFF
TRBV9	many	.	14	CASSAGLVFETQYF
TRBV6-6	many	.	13	CASSWIGGDEQFF
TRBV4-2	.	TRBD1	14	CASSQGDRPYGYTF
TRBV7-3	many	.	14	CASSLADSYNEQFF
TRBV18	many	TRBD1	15	CASSPPDRGYYGYTF
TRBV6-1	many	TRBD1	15	CASSLHRGANYGYTF
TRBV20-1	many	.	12	CSAKGGGTEAFF
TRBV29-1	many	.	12	CSVDLGANEQFF
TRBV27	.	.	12	CASILFPGPEYF
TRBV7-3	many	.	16	CASSLQGGGAYNEQFF
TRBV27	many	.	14	CASSFRQGSYEQYF
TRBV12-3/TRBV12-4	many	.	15	CASTPDRQNTGELFF
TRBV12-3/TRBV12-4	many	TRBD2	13	CASSRTSPGELFF
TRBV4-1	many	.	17	CASSSPVAAWNTGELFF
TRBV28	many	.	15	CASSFRGAGKETQYF
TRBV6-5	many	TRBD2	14	CASSYVAGTYEQYF
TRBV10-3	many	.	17	CAINRTPRAESDYGYTF
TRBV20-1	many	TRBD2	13	CSARDSLAGGQYF
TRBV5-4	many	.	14	CASSLGTVSYEQYF